The 27 T cell receptor beta chains below were found in one sample sequenced in a study of radiation and T cells in renal cell carcinoma. Time point: blood 2 weeks post-SBRT. Treatment reported: 15 Gy SBRT to primary tumor, nephrectomy 4 weeks later. Profiled with immunoSEQ multiplex PCR; TCRdb holds only in-frame clones, not every one. The sample records more than 150,000 clones, 87% being singletons. The sample was blood, taken from a patient whose treatment included radiotherapy and nephrectomy. These receptors all stem from a woman aged 45-65 years with renal cell carcinoma.

The V call is TRBV6-5, the J call TRBJ1-5; D possibly corresponds to TRBD1 (6 bases). CDR3 size: 15 residues. Per germline, CDR1 MNHEY and CDR2 SVGAGI. V was clipped by 0 bases and J by 4 bases, with 10 bases between them. CDR3 DNA: TGTGCCAGCAGTTACTCGACAGGTTTTAATCAGCCCCAGCATTTT. Translated: CASSYSTGFNQPQHF.

This clone was found once. The gene calls are TRBV7-9 and TRBJ1-2; D might be TRBD1 (6 bases). V was shortened by 5 bases and J by 4 bases, with 14 bases between the two germline ends. There are 14 residues in the CDR3. CDR1 is SEHNR and CDR2 is FQNEAQ in the germline V gene (reference sequence). CDR3 sequence (DNA): TGTGCCAGCAGCCTAGGACAGCCTAGCTATGGCTACACCTTC. Protein sequence: CASSLGQPSYGYTF.

This clone was counted between two and nine times. This chain connects TRBV7-8 to TRBJ2-1, with TRBD2 identical over 10 bases. This CDR3 comprises 16 residues. Germline values: CDR1 SGHVS, CDR2 FQNEAQ. The junction had 9 bases not matched to a gene; V was cut back by 1 base and J by 9 bases. The CDR3 spells CASSLDSGGSIGEQFF. CDR3 in DNA: TGTGCCAGCAGCTTAGATAGCGGGGGGTCTATAGGTGAGCAGTTCTTC.

This sequence joins TRBV5-4 and TRBJ2-2, with D possibly matching TRBD1 (6 bases). This CDR3 has 15 residues. V was trimmed by 0 bases and J by 5 bases, leaving 11 bases between them. Germline V lookup: CDR1 SGHNT, CDR2 YYREEE (reference sequence). The CDR3 protein is CASSLENRETGELFF. The CDR3 DNA sequence: TGTGCCAGCAGCTTGGAGAACAGGGAAACCGGGGAGCTGTTTTTT.

For this clone: Compared with germline, one end of the junction differs, possibly owing to a read error. The CDR3 is CASRYRDRSSSSQIF. The CDR3 DNA reads as TGTGCCAGCAGATACCGGGACAGGTCCTCCTCATCGCAAATCTTC. The genes are TRBV6-5 and TRBJ2-1, with 8 bases that match TRBD1. The CDR3 consists of 15 residues. The germline gives CDR1 MNHEY, CDR2 SVGAGI.

This sequence joins TRBV14 and TRBJ1-3, with a weak D call TRBD1 (5 bases). The CDR3 sequence is 15 residues long. CDR1 SGHDN and CDR2 FVKESK come from the germline V gene. Trimming left V 1 base short and J 0 bases short, with 7 bases between. CDR3 region: CASSQAGFSGNTIYF. In nucleotides, the CDR3 is TGTGCCAGCAGCCAAGCAGGGTTCTCTGGAAACACCATATATTTT.

The chain links TRBV5-4 to TRBJ2-5, with D possibly being TRBD1 or TRBD2 (5 bases each). V lost 4 bases and J 0 bases, leaving 10 bases between the germline ends. CDR3 size: 14 residues. In germline, CDR1 is SGHNT, CDR2 YYREEE (reference sequence). This chain's CDR3 is CASSRGENQETQYF. Written as DNA, the CDR3 is TGTGCCAGCAGCCGAGGGGAGAACCAAGAGACCCAGTACTTC.

This chain links TRBV2 with TRBJ2-3; D might be TRBD2 (6 bases). The CDR3 spans 12 residues. The V gene's germline CDR1 is SNHLY and CDR2 FYNNEI. The V end lost 10 bases, the J end lost 6 bases, and 14 bases lay between the germline ends. The CDR3 sequence is CAIGTFGDTQYF. CDR3 in DNA: TGTGCCATCGGGACTTTCGGGGATACGCAGTATTTT.

The chain is built from TRBV6-1 and TRBJ2-3; D perhaps matches TRBD2 (6 bases). Germline CDR1 and CDR2: MNHNS and SASEGT. CDR3 length: 15 residues. With 2 bases removed from V and 3 bases from J, the gap between germline ends came to 12 bases. Written as DNA, the CDR3 is TGTGCCAGCAGTGAAAGAGGACGGGAGACAGATACGCAGTATTTT. Protein sequence: CASSERGRETDTQYF.

The rearrangement uses TRBV2 and TRBJ2-3; tentative D call: TRBD1 (6 bases). V gave up 8 bases and J gave up 1 base, with 10 bases separating them. CDR1 and CDR2 from the germline V gene are SNHLY and FYNNEI. This CDR3 has 13 residues. CDR3 DNA sequence: TGTGCCAGCGAAGGACAGCGCACAGATACGCAGTATTTT. Protein product: CASEGQRTDTQYF.

The V call is TRBV9, the J call TRBJ1-3, with 7 bases that match TRBD1. After removal of 0 bases from V and 0 bases from J, the junction contained 3 bases not matched to a gene. Per germline, CDR1 SGDLS and CDR2 YYNGEE. The length of the CDR3 is 16 residues. This chain's CDR3 is CASSVGGTVSGNTIYF. The DNA of the CDR3 is TGTGCCAGCAGCGTAGGGGGGACAGTCTCTGGAAACACCATATATTTT.

CDR3 protein: CASSLGYGYTF. CDR3 nucleotide sequence: TGCGCCAGCAGCTTGGGCTATGGCTACACCTTC. The chain links TRBV5-1 to TRBJ1-2; D is undetermined. The V end was cut by 0 bases, the J end by 4 bases, with 1 base between. The CDR3 totals 11 residues. From germline, CDR1 is SGHRS and CDR2 YFSETQ. Full variable domain (missing parts from reference TRBV5-1 and TRBJ1-2): KAGVTQTPRYLIKTRGQQVTLSCSPISGHRSVSWYQQTPGQGLQFLFEYFSETQRNKGNFPGRFSGRQFSNSRSEMNVSTLELGDSALYLCASSLGYGYTFGSGTRLTVV.

This chain joins TRBV10-2 and TRBJ1-5, with a tentative D call TRBD1 (6 bases). Germline CDR1 and CDR2: WSHSY and SAAADI. V lost 3 bases, J lost 3 bases, and 15 bases lay in between. The CDR3 length is 16 residues. CDR3 residues: CASSEERQANNQPQHF. The CDR3 nucleotides read TGCGCCAGCAGTGAAGAGAGACAGGCTAACAATCAGCCCCAGCATTTT.

This chain joins TRBV19 and TRBJ1-6, with 8 bases identical to TRBD1. CDR1 is LNHDA and CDR2 is SQIVND in the germline V gene (reference sequence). CDR3 length equals 16 residues. V gave up 2 bases and J gave up 10 bases; unmatched junction bases: 10. The CDR3 is CASSISYDRGASPLHF. CDR3 DNA sequence: TGTGCCAGTAGTATATCCTACGACAGGGGTGCATCACCCCTCCACTTT.

CDR3 sequence (DNA): TGTGCCAGCAGTTATCAGACCGGGACAGGCGCCTATGGCTACACCTTC. The encoded protein is CASSYQTGTGAYGYTF. This sequence joins TRBV6-5 and TRBJ1-2; 8 bases line up with TRBD1. The V gene end was trimmed by 3 bases and the J gene end by 4 bases; junction bases not matched to a gene: 10. Germline V gene sequence: CDR1 MNHEY, CDR2 SVGAGI. This CDR3 comprises 16 residues.

The CDR3 sequence: CASSSQTGGNTGELFF. In DNA form, the CDR3 reads TGCGCCAGCAGCTCCCAGACAGGGGGCAACACCGGGGAGCTGTTTTTT. This chain links TRBV5-1 with TRBJ2-2, with 10 bases lining up with TRBD1. This CDR3 has 16 amino acids. Germline V gives CDR1 SGHRS, CDR2 YFSETQ. Germline trimming cut 3 bases from V and 2 bases from J; bases unmatched to any gene: 4.

The V call is TRBV30, the J call TRBJ1-3, with D perhaps TRBD1 (5 bases). Trimming took 1 base from V and 0 from J, leaving 7 bases between them. Germline-derived CDR1 and CDR2 are GTSNPN and SVGIG (reference sequence). This CDR3 is 14 amino acids long. The CDR3 DNA sequence: TGTGCCTGGAGTGAGGGGCTCTCTGGAAACACCATATATTTT. It specifies CAWSEGLSGNTIYF. Looking up the rest from reference TRBV30 and TRBJ1-3 gives the full variable domain: SQTIHQWPATLVQPVGSPLSLECTVEGTSNPNLYWYRQAAGRGLQLLFYSVGIGQISSEVPQNLSASRPQDRQFILSSKKLLLSDSGFYLCAWSEGLSGNTIYFGEGSWLTVV.

This clone was seen once. V is TRBV14 and J is TRBJ2-3; 7 nucleotides match TRBD2. V shed 3 bases and J 7 bases; nucleotides not matched to a gene: 7. CDR1 SGHDN and CDR2 FVKESK come from the germline V gene. The CDR3 spans 14 residues. The CDR3 sequence is CASSQGRLAHTQYF. CDR3 DNA: TGTGCCAGCAGCCAGGGGCGACTAGCCCATACGCAGTATTTT.

The chain combines TRBV6-5 with TRBJ1-2; TRBD1 agrees at 7 bases. This CDR3 is 15 amino acids long. Germline CDR1 reads MNHEY; CDR2 reads SVGAGI. V was pared by 6 bases and J by 0 bases, with 7 bases of the junction left unmatched. The CDR3 DNA follows: TGTGCCAGCAGCGCAACAGGGGTAGCTAACTATGGCTACACCTTC. As protein: CASSATGVANYGYTF.

This clone has just one count. The chain joins TRBV5-4 to TRBJ2-6; TRBD1 aligns across 11 bases. Per germline, CDR1 SGHNT and CDR2 YYREEE (reference sequence). The CDR3 sequence is 17 residues long. Losses at the gene ends were 5 bases for V and 3 bases for J; bases not matched to a gene: 7. The CDR3 here is CASRPGQGALGANVLTF. The CDR3 bases are TGTGCCAGCAGACCCGGACAGGGGGCGCTTGGGGCCAACGTCCTGACTTTC.

The rearrangement joins TRBV18 to TRBJ1-5; 9 positions agree with TRBD1. V was pared by 1 base and J by 1 base, with 14 bases of the junction left unmatched. Looked up from germline, CDR1 is KGHSH and CDR2 is LQKENI. CDR3 length equals 20 residues. The CDR3 loop is CASSPLRIGTGLKSNQPQHF. DNA for the CDR3: TGTGCCAGCTCACCACTTCGGATCGGGACAGGGCTTAAGAGCAATCAGCCCCAGCATTTT.

The V gene is TRBV11-2, the J gene TRBJ2-7, with 10 bases aligning to TRBD1. V lost 6 bases and J lost 4; bases outside the gene matches: 6. The germline V gene encodes CDR1 SGHAT and CDR2 FQNNGV. The CDR3 spans 14 residues. Here the CDR3 DNA reads TGTGCCAGCAGTACCCGGACAGGGGGATACGAGCAGTACTTC. Translated: CASSTRTGGYEQYF.

The rearrangement links TRBV6-5 to TRBJ2-3; weak D call: TRBD2 (7 bases). Trimming left V 5 bases short and J 2 bases short, with 14 bases between. Germline assignment: CDR1 MNHEY and CDR2 SVGAGI. This CDR3 contains 15 residues. The CDR3 protein is CASSLGGGPTDTQYF. CDR3 in DNA: TGTGCCAGCAGTCTAGGCGGGGGCCCCACAGATACGCAGTATTTT.

There are a few counts of this clone. The CDR3: CASSAGGNTEAFF. The CDR3 DNA reads as TGTGCCAGCAGTGCAGGGGGGAACACTGAAGCTTTCTTT. The chain uses TRBV6-1 and TRBJ1-1, with 7 bases aligning to TRBD1. Germline V lookup: CDR1 MNHNS, CDR2 SASEGT. The CDR3 is 13 amino acids. Trimming at V came to 4 bases and at J to 1 base, leaving 0 bases not matched to a gene.

This chain connects TRBV15 to TRBJ1-3, with unresolved D. From germline, CDR1 is LNHNV and CDR2 YYDKDF (reference sequence). V was shortened by 2 bases and J by 3 bases, with 11 bases between the two germline ends. There are 15 residues in the CDR3. The CDR3 loop is CATSRRGVSGNTIYF. The CDR3 nucleotides are TGTGCCACCAGCAGACGGGGTGTGAGTGGAAACACCATATATTTT.

V is TRBV29-1 and J is TRBJ1-5, with D possibly matching TRBD1 (5 bases). V lost 5 bases and J lost 0, with 14 bases in between. The CDR3 is made up of 15 amino acids. CDR1 SQVTM and CDR2 ANQGSEA come from the germline V gene. This CDR3 is CSVRTEGYSNQPQHF. The CDR3 region has the DNA TGCAGCGTTCGTACAGAGGGGTATAGCAATCAGCCCCAGCATTTT. Using reference TRBV29-1 and TRBJ1-5 for the parts outside the CDR3, the full variable domain is SAVISQKPSRDICQRGTSLTIQCQVDSQVTMMFWYRQQPGQSLTLIATANQGSEATYESGFVIDKFPISRPNLTFSTLTVSNMSPEDSSIYLCSVRTEGYSNQPQHFGDGTRLSIL.

The chain has TRBV29-1 and TRBJ1-1; D is unresolved. Germline values: CDR1 SQVTM, CDR2 ANQGSEA. Trimming shortened V by 4 bases and J by 2 bases, and 14 bases separated the two germline ends. CDR3 length equals 14 residues. This CDR3 is CSVGLLIINTEAFF. In nucleotides, the CDR3 is TGCAGCGTTGGGCTATTGATAATCAACACTGAAGCTTTCTTT. The full variable domain, with the rest looked up from reference TRBV29-1 and TRBJ1-1, is SAVISQKPSRDICQRGTSLTIQCQVDSQVTMMFWYRQQPGQSLTLIATANQGSEATYESGFVIDKFPISRPNLTFSTLTVSNMSPEDSSIYLCSVGLLIINTEAFFGQGTRLTVV.